One sample yielded the 17 T cell receptor beta chains listed below, sequenced in a study of blood T cell repertoires in COVID-19. The repertoire was sequenced with immunoSEQ multiplex PCR; TCRdb's copy has only in-frame clones and lacks some. The sample includes roughly 300,000 clones, about nine tenths of them seen just once. The sequencing input was peripheral blood. These receptors were obtained from a woman aged 40 to 50 who had recovered from COVID-19.

This chain connects TRBV7-9 to TRBJ1-1; a weak D match, TRBD1 (5 bases). This CDR3 region has 14 residues. Trimming left V 1 base short and J 5 bases short, with 11 bases between. CDR1 is SEHNR and CDR2 is FQNEAQ in the germline V gene (reference sequence). The CDR3 loop reads CASSLEGLGTEAFF. Written as DNA, the CDR3 is TGTGCCAGCAGCTTAGAGGGGCTGGGTACTGAAGCTTTCTTT.

This chain joins TRBV2 and TRBJ1-5; D not resolved. Looked up from germline, CDR1 is SNHLY and CDR2 is FYNNEI. This CDR3 has 14 amino acids. V lost 10 bases, J lost 2 bases, and 15 bases lay in between. CDR3: CATAASTGNQPQHF. In DNA, the CDR3 is TGTGCCACCGCGGCCTCCACGGGCAATCAGCCCCAGCATTTT.

The chain has TRBV5-4 and TRBJ1-4, with D possibly being TRBD1 (5 bases). The CDR3 has 14 amino acids. Germline CDR1 and CDR2: SGHNT and YYREEE (reference sequence). The V and J ends lost 5 bases and 5 bases respectively, with 13 bases between them. In nucleotides, the CDR3 is TGTGCCAGCAGTCCGGCGGGGGGGAATGAAAAACTGTTTTTT. Amino acids: CASSPAGGNEKLFF.

The chain links TRBV6-1 to TRBJ1-2, with D possibly TRBD1 on 5 matching bases. V lost 2 bases and J lost 4, with 11 bases in between. This CDR3 region has 14 residues. Germline lookup yields CDR1 MNHNS and CDR2 SASEGT. CDR3 sequence reads: CASSEPRGGYGYTF. CDR3 sequence (DNA): TGTGCCAGCAGTGAACCGAGGGGAGGCTATGGCTACACCTTC.

The chain employs TRBV21-1 and TRBJ1-2; the table's D call, TRBD1, has no DNA check behind it. TRBV21-1 is a pseudogene. The CDR3 extends over 17 amino acids. CDR3 bases: TGTGCCAGCAGCAAATGGCTTAGGGACAGCCTTGACTATGGCTACACCTTC. The encoded protein is CASSKWLRDSLDYGYTF.

The rearrangement uses TRBV2 and TRBJ1-2; D uncertain. Trimming took off 4 bases at V and 2 bases at J, with 5 bases between the two ends. Germline values: CDR1 SNHLY, CDR2 FYNNEI. The CDR3 length is 12 residues. In nucleotides, the CDR3 is TGTGCCAGCAGTGTAGAGAACTATGGCTACACCTTC. Translation: CASSVENYGYTF. The full variable domain, with the rest looked up from reference TRBV2 and TRBJ1-2, is EPEVTQTPSHQVTQMGQEVILRCVPISNHLYFYWYRQILGQKVEFLVSFYNNEISEKSEIFDDQFSVERPDGSNFTLKIRSTKLEDSAMYFCASSVENYGYTFGSGTRLTVV.

The genes are TRBV19 and TRBJ2-7, with 7 bases identical to TRBD1. This CDR3 has 14 residues. The V gene end was trimmed by 5 bases and the J gene end by 2 bases; junction bases not matched to a gene: 6. The V gene's germline CDR1 is LNHDA and CDR2 SQIVND (reference sequence). Here the CDR3 reads CASSFGTVPYEQYF. The CDR3 region has the DNA TGTGCCAGTAGTTTCGGGACAGTTCCCTACGAGCAGTACTTC.

The chain employs TRBV5-8 and TRBJ1-1; no clear D. CDR1 SGHTS and CDR2 YDEGEE come from the germline V gene. V was pared by 0 bases and J by 6 bases, with 12 bases between. CDR3 length: 14 amino acids. The CDR3 sequence: CASSLGGGYAEAFF. CDR3 coding DNA: TGTGCCAGCAGCTTGGGAGGCGGTTACGCTGAAGCTTTCTTT.

The rearrangement joins TRBV29-1 to TRBJ1-1; TRBD1 matches 11 bases. The germline gives CDR1 SQVTM, CDR2 ANQGSEA. The CDR3 contains 19 residues. The trim removed 6 bases at V and 5 bases at J, leaving 23 bases unmatched. CDR3 in amino acids: CSVKNFPGQGGRTKTEAFF. For the CDR3, the DNA is TGCAGCGTCAAAAACTTTCCGGGACAGGGGGGAAGGACGAAGACTGAAGCTTTCTTT.

This clone was picked up a small number of times. This chain links TRBV6-5 with TRBJ2-5, with 7 bases aligning to TRBD2. J was trimmed by 3 bases and V by 7 bases; bases with no gene match: 11. The CDR3 spans 15 residues. CDR1 and CDR2 from the germline V gene are MNHEY and SVGAGI. In nucleotides, the CDR3 is TGTGCCAGCACTCCGGGGGGACCCGGGGAAGAGACCCAGTACTTC. Translating gives CASTPGGPGEETQYF.

This chain connects TRBV7-2 to TRBJ1-1, with TRBD1 matching 7 bases. Germline assignment: CDR1 SGHTA and CDR2 FQGNSA. The CDR3 totals 17 residues. V lost 1 base, J lost 6 bases, and 14 bases stayed unmatched. The CDR3 loop is CASSLGTPGQRSPEAFF. The CDR3 nucleotides are TGTGCCAGCAGCTTAGGCACCCCGGGACAGCGAAGCCCTGAAGCTTTCTTT.

This chain links TRBV7-9 with TRBJ1-1; D perhaps matches TRBD1 (6 bases). The CDR3 contains 13 residues. V lost 3 bases and J 11 bases, leaving 16 bases between the germline ends. Per germline, CDR1 SEHNR and CDR2 FQNEAQ (reference sequence). CDR3 DNA: TGTGCCAGCAGCTTGGTGGCAGGGGTTAGGGCTTTCTTT. It is translated as CASSLVAGVRAFF.

The chain uses TRBV7-2 and TRBJ1-2; D is ambiguous. From germline, CDR1 is SGHTA and CDR2 FQGNSA. V was trimmed by 5 bases and J by 5 bases, leaving 24 bases between them. CDR3 length: 17 amino acids. This CDR3 is CASSLTPSRQYQYGYTF. The DNA for the CDR3 is TGTGCCAGCAGCCTAACCCCGAGCAGGCAGTACCAATATGGCTACACCTTC.

This chain connects TRBV9 to TRBJ1-2, with 8 bases matching TRBD1. The CDR3 extends over 15 amino acids. Germline assignment: CDR1 SGDLS and CDR2 YYNGEE. The V gene end was trimmed by 0 bases and the J gene end by 1 base; junction bases not matched to a gene: 2. The CDR3 DNA sequence: TGTGCCAGCAGCGTAGGGGACAGGAGTAACTATGGCTACACCTTC. It encodes CASSVGDRSNYGYTF.

This chain connects TRBV6-5 to TRBJ1-2; 9 bases align to TRBD1. CDR1 is MNHEY, CDR2 SVGAGI, per germline. The CDR3 has 13 residues. J lost 5 bases, V lost 7 bases, and 5 bases had no gene match. The CDR3 bases are TGTGCCAGCACCATAGGACAGGGGTATGGCTACACCTTC. This translates into CASTIGQGYGYTF.

V and J are TRBV24-1 and TRBJ1-2, with a tentative D call TRBD1 (5 bases). This CDR3 has 12 residues. V gave up 6 bases and J gave up 2 bases, with 6 bases separating them. Germline-derived CDR1 and CDR2 are KGHDR and SFDVKD. The CDR3 DNA is TGTGCCACCAGTCGGGGGAACTATGGCTACACCTTC. Encoded protein: CATSRGNYGYTF.

J is TRBJ1-1 and V is TRBV7-9; TRBD1 agrees at 8 bases. This CDR3 spans 18 amino acids. Germline V lookup: CDR1 SEHNR, CDR2 FQNEAQ (reference sequence). J was trimmed by 0 bases and V by 1 base; bases with no gene match: 10. CDR3 sequence: CASSLEVQGAEMNTEAFF. The DNA for the CDR3 is TGTGCCAGCAGCTTAGAAGTGCAGGGGGCGGAAATGAACACTGAAGCTTTCTTT.